This TCR beta chain was captured in a study of blood T cell repertoires in COVID-19. Assay: immunoSEQ multiplex PCR; the TCRdb copy retains only in-frame clones and omits some. The sample contains some 150,000 clones, approximately 88% of which appear only once. The germline V and J ends were trimmed by 4 bases and 6 bases, with 16 bases remaining between them. In germline, CDR1 is SGHTA, CDR2 FQGTGA. The CDR3 is made up of 15 amino acids. V usage is TRBV7-3 and J usage is TRBJ2-1; tentative D call: TRBD2 (7 bases). Source material: peripheral blood. The TCR was taken from a woman aged 55-70 years who had recovered from COVID-19. CDR3 loop: CASSSSGGRSNEQFF. The CDR3 region has the DNA TGTGCCAGCAGCTCTTCCGGGGGGCGCAGCAATGAGCAGTTCTTC.